The 24 T cell receptor beta chains presented below share a single source sample, sequenced in a study of T cell repertoires in cytomegalovirus infection. Each CDR3 protein gets one entry after TCRdb re-called the reads with MiXCR. The table includes 250,000 to 300,000 distinct CDR3 sequences, about 17% detected once. The material sequenced was CD8+ T cells from PBMCs. The source of these receptors is a human donor in good health (CMV status not recorded). Some clones in this sample may be carry-over from other donors' samples.

The chain carries TRBV11-2 and TRBJ2-3; 9 nucleotides agree with TRBD2. The trim removed 4 bases at V and 5 bases at J, leaving 7 bases unmatched. The CDR3 runs to 15 residues. Per germline, CDR1 SGHAT and CDR2 FQNNGV. For the CDR3, the DNA is TGTGCCAGCAGCTCCGGGACTAGCATAGAAGATACGCAGTATTTT. It translates to CASSSGTSIEDTQYF.

This clonotype was picked up a small number of times. V is TRBV5-4 and J is TRBJ2-7; 7 nucleotides align to TRBD2. Germline values: CDR1 SGHNT, CDR2 YYREEE (reference sequence). V gave up 0 bases and J gave up 1 base; unmatched junction bases: 4. CDR3 length: 15 amino acids. CDR3 region: CASSLVASGSYEQYF. CDR3 nucleotides: TGTGCCAGCAGCTTGGTGGCTAGCGGATCCTACGAGCAGTACTTC.

The gene calls are TRBV20-1 and TRBJ2-7; D ambiguous. This CDR3 is 11 amino acids long. With 7 bases removed from V and 5 bases from J, the gap between germline ends came to 12 bases. Germline-derived CDR1 and CDR2 are DFQATT and SNEGSKA (reference sequence). CDR3 DNA sequence: TGCAGTGTTACGTCATTTGACGAGCAGTACTTC. Translating it yields CSVTSFDEQYF.

This CDR3 is CASSQDRGTNEKLFF. CDR3 DNA: TGCGCCAGCAGCCAAGACAGGGGAACTAATGAAAAACTGTTTTTT. The rearrangement joins TRBV4-3 to TRBJ1-4; D perhaps matches TRBD1 (6 bases). The CDR3 is made up of 15 amino acids. In germline, CDR1 is LGHNA, CDR2 YSLEER. V lost 0 bases to trimming and J lost 1 base, with 6 bases between them.

Only a few counts were recorded for this clonotype. V and J are TRBV6-5 and TRBJ1-3, with 12 positions matching TRBD1. V lost 5 bases and J lost 6; bases outside the gene matches: 2. Germline V gene sequence: CDR1 MNHEY, CDR2 SVGAGI. This CDR3 region has 14 residues. As DNA, the CDR3 is TGTGCCAGCAGTCGGGACAGGGGGCCAAACACCATATATTTT. Its translation: CASSRDRGPNTIYF.

This clonotype turned up a few times. The genes are TRBV6-2 or TRBV6-3 and TRBJ2-5, with 9 bases aligning to TRBD2. J gave up 3 bases and V 8 bases, and 16 bases lay outside the gene matches. CDR3 length equals 17 residues. CDR1 is MNHEY and CDR2 is SVGEGT in the germline V gene. The CDR3 nucleotides read TGTGCCAGCGAGAATTTCCATCTGGAGCGGGGGGAAGAGACCCAGTACTTC. It is translated as CASENFHLERGEETQYF.

Ten or more counts support this clonotype. The V call is TRBV6-8, the J call TRBJ2-3; D is possibly TRBD1 (6 bases). The CDR3 has 16 amino acids. CDR1 is MNHGY and CDR2 is SAAAGT in the germline V gene. Trimming stripped 4 bases from V and 0 bases from J, with 14 bases between. For the CDR3, the DNA is TGTGCCAGCAGTTCATCGAGGACAGAGAGCACAGATACGCAGTATTTT. Protein product: CASSSSRTESTDTQYF.

There are many counts of this clonotype. The rearrangement joins TRBV7-9 to TRBJ2-1; 10 nucleotides agree with TRBD1. Per germline, CDR1 SEHNR and CDR2 FQNEAQ (reference sequence). V shed 4 bases, J shed 4 bases, and the junction held 7 bases outside the gene matches. CDR3 size: 16 residues. The CDR3 here is CASSSRTGGGYNEQFF. CDR3 in DNA: TGTGCCAGCAGCTCTCGGACAGGGGGAGGATACAATGAGCAGTTCTTC.

This clonotype was recorded at least ten times. CDR3 bases: TGTGCCAGCAGTAACGGACTAGCGGATACGCAGTATTTT. It yields the protein CASSNGLADTQYF. V usage is TRBV12-3 or TRBV12-4 and J usage is TRBJ2-3, with 9 nucleotides matching TRBD2. This CDR3 is 13 amino acids long. Unmatched junction bases numbered 3, after V lost 5 bases and J lost 6 bases.

This clonotype came up many times. This chain links TRBV7-8 with TRBJ2-2; 7 bases fit TRBD2. CDR1 SGHVS and CDR2 FQNEAQ come from the germline V gene. The trim removed 2 bases at V and 1 base at J, leaving 10 bases unmatched. The CDR3 runs 18 residues. CDR3 coding DNA: TGTGCCAGCAGCTTACCAAAAGCGGGGATAAGGAACACCGGGGAGCTGTTTTTT. Protein sequence: CASSLPKAGIRNTGELFF.

This clonotype was detected only a few times. The chain carries TRBV5-6 and TRBJ1-2; no clear D gene. V was pared by 0 bases and J by 2 bases, with 8 bases between. The V gene's germline CDR1 is SGHDT and CDR2 YYEEEE. The CDR3 totals 14 residues. The CDR3 here is CASSLEVTNYGYTF. DNA of the CDR3: TGTGCCAGCAGCTTGGAGGTGACGAACTATGGCTACACCTTC.

This clonotype was found many times. V is TRBV5-1 and J is TRBJ2-1; D perhaps matches TRBD2 (5 bases). Germline assignment: CDR1 SGHRS and CDR2 YFSETQ. With 0 bases removed from V and 3 bases from J, the gap between germline ends came to 13 bases. The CDR3 runs 16 residues. The CDR3 is CASSLEQAGYYNEQFF. The CDR3, as DNA: TGCGCCAGCAGCTTGGAGCAGGCGGGTTACTACAATGAGCAGTTCTTC.

The chain's CDR3 is CASSLAGGTTQAFF. In DNA, the CDR3 is TGTGCCAGCAGTTTAGCCGGGGGCACGACCCAAGCTTTCTTT. The V gene is TRBV12-3 or TRBV12-4, the J gene TRBJ1-1; D perhaps matches TRBD1 (6 bases). The CDR3 consists of 14 residues. The V end lost 0 bases, the J end lost 9 bases, and 14 bases lay between the germline ends.

This chain connects TRBV7-6 to TRBJ1-1; no clear D. The CDR3 length is 13 residues. Germline V gene lookup returns CDR1 SGHVS and CDR2 FNYEAQ. Trimming cost V 9 bases and J 8 bases, with 19 bases left between them. Written as DNA, the CDR3 is TGTGCCAGTACCGATTCCTCTAGTCCCGAAGCTTTCTTT. Its translation: CASTDSSSPEAFF.

This sequence joins TRBV6-5 and TRBJ2-1; D may correspond to TRBD1 or TRBD2 (5 bases each). Germline V lookup: CDR1 MNHEY, CDR2 SVGAGI. This CDR3 region has 17 residues. The V end lost 0 bases, the J end lost 8 bases, and 20 bases lay between the germline ends. The CDR3 loop is CASSYSTAGTVAYEQFF. CDR3 in DNA: TGTGCCAGCAGTTACTCTACGGCTGGGACGGTAGCCTATGAGCAGTTCTTC.

This clonotype was found a few times. The rearrangement joins TRBV28 to TRBJ1-1; D possibly corresponds to TRBD1 (5 bases). With 3 bases removed from V and 0 bases from J, the gap between germline ends came to 17 bases. Per the germline V gene, CDR1 is MDHEN and CDR2 is SYDVKM. This CDR3 contains 17 residues. CDR3 nucleotides: TGTGCCAGCAGTTTTCGTCCCACCAAGGGGATGAACACTGAAGCTTTCTTT. Protein sequence: CASSFRPTKGMNTEAFF. The complete variable domain, with remaining parts taken from reference TRBV28 and TRBJ1-1, reads DVKVTQSSRYLVKRTGEKVFLECVQDMDHENMFWYRQDPGLGLRLIYFSYDVKMKEKGDIPEGYSVSREKKERFSLILESASTNQTSMYLCASSFRPTKGMNTEAFFGQGTRLTVV.

This clonotype has more than one count but fewer than ten. The rearrangement links TRBV28 to TRBJ2-2; TRBD2 matches 10 bases. Germline assignment: CDR1 MDHEN and CDR2 SYDVKM. The CDR3 sequence is 16 residues long. Trimming took 4 bases from V and 6 from J; bases not matched to a gene: 8. The CDR3 region has the DNA TGTGCCAGCAGTTATCCGCTAGCGGGGGTGCCCGGGGAGCTGTTTTTT. Its protein is CASSYPLAGVPGELFF.

This clonotype was observed a handful of times. The rearrangement links TRBV28 to TRBJ2-3; D may be TRBD2 (6 bases). The V end lost 6 bases, the J end lost 0 bases, and 22 bases lay between the germline ends. CDR1 MDHEN and CDR2 SYDVKM come from the germline V gene. The CDR3 has 18 residues. The CDR3 DNA follows: TGTGCCAGCAGCGGCGGGGAAGGGCAGAAAACTAGCACAGATACGCAGTATTTT. Encoded protein: CASSGGEGQKTSTDTQYF.

This clonotype was seen only a few times. This chain joins TRBV12-3 or TRBV12-4 and TRBJ2-3, with D perhaps TRBD2 (6 bases). Trimming cost V 3 bases and J 0 bases, with 10 bases left between them. The CDR3 spans 15 residues. CDR3 residues: CASSLPGRSTDTQYF. CDR3 DNA: TGTGCCAGCAGTTTGCCAGGGAGGAGCACAGATACGCAGTATTTT.

This clonotype was counted at least ten times. The genes are TRBV11-2 and TRBJ2-7; D remains unclear. This CDR3 region has 13 residues. V was shortened by 6 bases and J by 2 bases, with 11 bases between the two germline ends. Germline V gene data show CDR1 as SGHAT and CDR2 as FQNNGV. CDR3 bases: TGTGCCAGCAGTCCCGGGTCCACCTACGAGCAGTACTTC. Translating gives CASSPGSTYEQYF.

This clonotype was seen a few times. The rearrangement joins TRBV7-6 to TRBJ2-5; the D call may be TRBD1 or TRBD2 (6 bases each). V lost 5 bases and J 6 bases, leaving 25 bases between the germline ends. CDR3 size: 17 residues. Germline lookup yields CDR1 SGHVS and CDR2 FNYEAQ. Written as DNA, the CDR3 is TGTGCCAGCAGCCCCGAGACTGGGCCCTTAGGGGGGCAGACCCAGTACTTC. This sequence encodes CASSPETGPLGGQTQYF.

This clonotype was observed many times. The chain couples TRBV28 to TRBJ2-7; D remains ambiguous. Trimming left V 5 bases short and J 2 bases short, with 13 bases between. Germline assignment: CDR1 MDHEN and CDR2 SYDVKM. This CDR3 spans 14 amino acids. CDR3 sequence: CASSPGARTYEQYF. Written as DNA, the CDR3 is TGTGCCAGCAGTCCAGGCGCAAGAACCTACGAGCAGTACTTC.

This clonotype has a handful of counts. The gene calls are TRBV7-2 and TRBJ2-3; TRBD2 is a possible D gene (6 bases). The CDR3 spans 15 residues. Trimming left V 3 bases short and J 2 bases short, with 12 bases between. Germline V gene sequence: CDR1 SGHTA, CDR2 FQGNSA. DNA for the CDR3: TGTGCCAGCAGCTTTGGGGGGACCACCACAGATACGCAGTATTTT. Its protein product is CASSFGGTTTDTQYF.

This clonotype occurred a few times. The chain employs TRBV7-9 and TRBJ1-6; D gene uncertain. CDR1 is SEHNR and CDR2 is FQNEAQ in the germline V gene (reference sequence). V lost 5 bases and J 3 bases, leaving 14 bases between the germline ends. This CDR3 is 16 amino acids long. The CDR3: CASSPPAGYYNSPLHF. In DNA, the CDR3 is TGTGCCAGCAGCCCCCCCGCCGGTTACTATAATTCACCCCTCCACTTT.